The clone carrying this T cell receptor (beta chain) was recorded a few times. What it binds is not known. The sample comes from a study of beta chain features in type 1 diabetes. Study as a whole: Investigators examined around 110 million sorted cells across all samples.

The CDR3 is 14 amino acids. Germline lookup yields CDR1 LGHNA and CDR2 YNFKEQ. With 1 base removed from V and 3 bases from J, the gap between germline ends came to 7 bases. Expressed TCRB transcripts were sequenced because the isolated RNA had all been reverse transcribed beforehand. TCRdb's table, derived via immunoSEQ multiplex PCR, lists solely in-frame clones and lacks some. The data show approximately 170,000 clones, less than 9.5% seen once. CD45RO/CCR7/CD25/CD127/CD95/CD27 staining was used to isolate CD4+ naive, central memory, regulatory and stem cell-like memory cells by sorting. Study observations and caveats: Because the template was cDNA, high-expressing cells might be over-represented. VDJ junctions from patients with type 1 diabetes contained fewer insertions and more deletions. Within each of all four CD4+ subsets, Type 1 diabetes patients had TCRB CDR3s that were moderately but significantly shorter.

The sample taken for sequencing was central memory CD4+ T cells from blood. The receptor comes from a woman aged 40 to 50 with type 1 diabetes. This chain connects TRBV4-2 to TRBJ2-1; D is unclear. CDR3 DNA sequence: TGTGCCAGCAGCCAAGTCCCAGGCTACAATGAGCAGTTCTTC. Translating gives CASSQVPGYNEQFF.